These 32 T cell receptor beta chains were all obtained from the same sample, sequenced in a study of cytomegalovirus exposure and HLA in healthy donors. The PCR ran on 60 Vbeta and 13 Jbeta primers. The table came from immunoSEQ multiplex PCR; TCRdb's copy has only in-frame clones and leaves some out. The sample has roughly 90,000 clones, around 70% seen once. The source material was PBMCs. These receptors all come from a man between 25 and 39 years old in good health and CMV-seropositive.

This clone was seen a handful of times. The chain carries TRBV5-4 and TRBJ2-1; TRBD2 matches at 7 bases. Germline V gene sequence: CDR1 SGHNT, CDR2 YYREEE (reference sequence). The CDR3 extends over 14 amino acids. Trimming removed 0 bases from V and 3 bases from J; junction bases left unmatched: 0. CDR3 nucleotides: TGTGCCAGCAGCTTGGGGGACTACTACAATGAGCAGTTCTTC. Translated, it gives CASSLGDYYNEQFF.

This clone was seen at least ten times. The rearrangement links TRBV27 to TRBJ1-5; 10 bases map to TRBD1. J was trimmed by 2 bases and V by 6 bases; bases with no gene match: 7. This CDR3 region has 16 residues. CDR1 is MNHEY, CDR2 SMNVEV, per germline (reference sequence). CDR3 protein: CASRLGGQGGNQPQHF. DNA for the CDR3: TGTGCCAGCAGGCTGGGCGGACAGGGGGGCAATCAGCCCCAGCATTTT.

This sequence joins TRBV28 and TRBJ1-2; 10 bases line up with TRBD1. CDR3 size: 15 residues. The germline V gene encodes CDR1 MDHEN and CDR2 SYDVKM. V lost 6 bases, J lost 8 bases, and 12 bases stayed unmatched. The CDR3 DNA reads TGTGCCAGCAGCTCCGGAGACAGGGGGCGAAGAGGCTACACCTTC. It is translated as CASSSGDRGRRGYTF.

The chain combines TRBV20-1 with TRBJ1-5; D ambiguous. Trimming shortened V by 3 bases and J by 12 bases, and 12 bases separated the two germline ends. The CDR3 has 11 residues. CDR1 DFQATT and CDR2 SNEGSKA come from the germline V gene (reference sequence). CDR3 coding DNA: TGCAGTGCTAGTGACCCAAGACACCAGCATTTT. Translating gives CSASDPRHQHF.

The chain couples TRBV27 to TRBJ1-5; 9 bases fit TRBD1. Germline V CDR1 and CDR2: MNHEY, SMNVEV (reference sequence). The trim removed 5 bases at V and 8 bases at J, leaving 7 bases unmatched. CDR3 length: 14 residues. Written as DNA, the CDR3 is TGTGCCAGCAGTCCAGACAGGGGGTCTAAGCCCCAGCATTTT. Encoded protein: CASSPDRGSKPQHF.

The V call is TRBV9, the J call TRBJ2-3; unclear D gene. Germline V gene sequence: CDR1 SGDLS, CDR2 YYNGEE. V gave up 0 bases and J gave up 1 base, with 15 bases separating them. The CDR3 runs 17 residues. CDR3 coding DNA: TGTGCCAGCAGCGTAGCACGGCAGATCGGAGGCACAGATACGCAGTATTTT. The encoded protein is CASSVARQIGGTDTQYF.

The CDR3 loop reads CASGQAMNTEAFF. CDR3 nucleotide sequence: TGTGCCAGCGGACAGGCCATGAACACTGAAGCTTTCTTT. The rearrangement links TRBV7-3 to TRBJ1-1, with 7 bases matching TRBD1. This CDR3 is 13 amino acids long. Trimming cost V 8 bases and J 0 bases; bases outside gene matches: 3. Germline CDR1 is SGHTA and CDR2 is FQGTGA.

V gene TRBV19 combines with J gene TRBJ1-1, with TRBD1 as a possible D gene (5 bases). Trimming stripped 10 bases from V and 10 bases from J, with 22 bases between. The CDR3 consists of 13 residues. Germline V lookup: CDR1 LNHDA, CDR2 SQIVND (reference sequence). CDR3: CATTRTTQSGAFF. As DNA, the CDR3 is TGTGCCACCACACGGACAACTCAAAGTGGAGCTTTCTTT.

The chain links TRBV28 to TRBJ2-5, with 7 bases that match TRBD1. The germline gives CDR1 MDHEN, CDR2 SYDVKM. The CDR3 covers 13 residues. The trim removed 6 bases at V and 7 bases at J, leaving 8 bases unmatched. The CDR3 loop reads CASSLRGPGTQYF. CDR3 sequence (DNA): TGTGCCAGCAGCCTTAGGGGGCCTGGGACCCAGTACTTC. The full variable domain, its missing parts supplied by reference TRBV28 and TRBJ2-5, is DVKVTQSSRYLVKRTGEKVFLECVQDMDHENMFWYRQDPGLGLRLIYFSYDVKMKEKGDIPEGYSVSREKKERFSLILESASTNQTSMYLCASSLRGPGTQYFGPGTRLLVL.

The chain recombines TRBV5-1 with TRBJ1-1; TRBD1 aligns across 7 bases. The CDR3 has 16 amino acids. J gave up 4 bases and V 4 bases, and 13 bases lay outside the gene matches. The germline gives CDR1 SGHRS, CDR2 YFSETQ. As DNA, the CDR3 is TGCGCCAGCAGCCCTGCTCTTGGACAGGCAGGCACTGAAGCTTTCTTT. Protein sequence: CASSPALGQAGTEAFF. The entire variable domain, with the rest obtained from reference TRBV5-1 and TRBJ1-1, is as follows: KAGVTQTPRYLIKTRGQQVTLSCSPISGHRSVSWYQQTPGQGLQFLFEYFSETQRNKGNFPGRFSGRQFSNSRSEMNVSTLELGDSALYLCASSPALGQAGTEAFFGQGTRLTVV.

This chain links TRBV20-1 with TRBJ2-1, with D possibly TRBD2 on 5 matching bases. Germline values: CDR1 DFQATT, CDR2 SNEGSKA (reference sequence). The CDR3 spans 11 residues. V was cut by 4 bases and J by 10 bases, with 11 bases left in between. The CDR3 DNA reads as TGCAGTGCTACTAATAGCGCCGAGCAGTTCTTC. As protein: CSATNSAEQFF.

This chain connects TRBV2 to TRBJ1-4, with D tentatively TRBD1 (5 bases). The CDR3 covers 17 residues. Germline lookup yields CDR1 SNHLY and CDR2 FYNNEI. Trimming stripped 3 bases from V and 7 bases from J, with 21 bases between. The CDR3 DNA reads as TGTGCCAGCAGTGACCCCCAACACGGGGGGAGGGGTGAAAAACTGTTTTTT. It specifies CASSDPQHGGRGEKLFF. Using reference TRBV2 and TRBJ1-4 for the parts outside the CDR3, the full variable domain is EPEVTQTPSHQVTQMGQEVILRCVPISNHLYFYWYRQILGQKVEFLVSFYNNEISEKSEIFDDQFSVERPDGSNFTLKIRSTKLEDSAMYFCASSDPQHGGRGEKLFFGSGTQLSVL.

The rearrangement links TRBV7-9 to TRBJ1-4; D perhaps matches TRBD1 (5 bases). In germline, CDR1 is SEHNR, CDR2 FQNEAQ (reference sequence). CDR3 length equals 15 residues. With 8 bases removed from V and 1 base from J, the gap between germline ends came to 14 bases. The CDR3 spells CASGPSGGTNEKLFF. CDR3 bases: TGTGCCAGCGGTCCATCGGGGGGAACTAATGAAAAACTGTTTTTT.

The chain combines TRBV6-1 with TRBJ1-6, with 7 bases matching TRBD1. Germline V CDR1 and CDR2: MNHNS, SASEGT. This CDR3 comprises 19 residues. The trim removed 0 bases at V and 0 bases at J, leaving 8 bases unmatched. CDR3 nucleotides: TGTGCCAGCAGTGAAGCGGAGACAGGGATCAGCTCCTATAATTCACCCCTCCACTTT. This codes for CASSEAETGISSYNSPLHF.

The J gene is TRBJ1-2, the V gene TRBV2; 7 bases fit TRBD1. The V gene's germline CDR1 is SNHLY and CDR2 FYNNEI. This CDR3 region has 16 residues. After removal of 4 bases from V and 7 bases from J, the junction contained 15 bases not matched to a gene. The CDR3 is CASSVGGGGLLGGYTF. The CDR3 DNA reads as TGTGCCAGCAGTGTCGGAGGGGGCGGACTCCTTGGTGGCTACACCTTC.

The rearrangement joins TRBV6-1 to TRBJ1-2; TRBD1 agrees at 7 bases. The CDR3 consists of 14 residues. The trim removed 6 bases at V and 3 bases at J, leaving 7 bases unmatched. Germline CDR1 and CDR2: MNHNS and SASEGT. CDR3 bases: TGTGCCAGCAGGCCACAGGGGCGGCACTATGGCTACACCTTC. This sequence encodes CASRPQGRHYGYTF.

The chain links TRBV7-2 to TRBJ2-3; D is perhaps TRBD1 (6 bases). This CDR3 spans 14 amino acids. V lost 7 bases, J lost 2 bases, and 13 bases lay in between. Germline CDR1 reads SGHTA; CDR2 reads FQGNSA. The CDR3 DNA is TGTGCCAGCACCCTGAGGGGGATCACAGATACGCAGTATTTT. It encodes CASTLRGITDTQYF.

This clone has a handful of counts. The V call is TRBV29-1, the J call TRBJ2-1; D might be TRBD2 (5 bases). Per germline, CDR1 SQVTM and CDR2 ANQGSEA. The length of the CDR3 is 13 residues. The ends were cut back, 7 bases at V and 5 bases at J, with 15 bases in the middle. CDR3 coding DNA: TGCAGCGCCGAAGCGGCCTCGGACAATGAGCAGTTCTTC. It encodes CSAEAASDNEQFF.

CDR3 sequence reads: CASSLFRGPQGTEAFF. In DNA form, the CDR3 reads TGTGCCAGCAGCTTGTTCAGGGGCCCCCAGGGGACTGAAGCTTTCTTT. This chain connects TRBV7-8 to TRBJ1-1; perhaps TRBD1 as D (6 bases). The CDR3 contains 16 residues. The germline V gene has CDR1 SGHVS and CDR2 FQNEAQ. Trimming left V 3 bases short and J 5 bases short, with 19 bases between.

The V gene is TRBV9, the J gene TRBJ2-7, with 7 bases aligning to TRBD1. V shed 3 bases and J 3 bases; nucleotides not matched to a gene: 15. CDR1 is SGDLS and CDR2 is YYNGEE in the germline V gene. This CDR3 region has 17 residues. The CDR3 sequence is CASSARDSRQGHYEQYF. The CDR3 DNA follows: TGTGCCAGCAGCGCCCGGGATTCGCGACAGGGTCACTACGAGCAGTACTTC. Full variable domain (outside the CDR3, taken from reference TRBV9 and TRBJ2-7): DSGVTQTPKHLITATGQRVTLRCSPRSGDLSVYWYQQSLDQGLQFLIQYYNGEERAKGNILERFSAQQFPDLHSELNLSSLELGDSALYFCASSARDSRQGHYEQYFGPGTRLTVT.

With regard to this clone: Relative to the germline gene, one junction end is altered; a read error may explain this. The J gene is TRBJ2-1, the V gene TRBV5-4; the D is unclear. CDR1 and CDR2 (germline): SGHNT, YYREEE (reference sequence). The CDR3 spans 11 residues. The CDR3 sequence is CASSSNNEQFF. Written as DNA, the CDR3 is TGTGCCAGCAGCTCCAACAATGAGCAGTTCTTC.

This clone occurred a few times. V is TRBV7-8 and J is TRBJ1-1; D might be TRBD1 (6 bases). This CDR3 is 13 amino acids long. Germline CDR1 and CDR2: SGHVS and FQNEAQ. Trimming pared 7 bases from V and 0 bases from J, leaving 9 bases between. CDR3 amino acids: CASTGQMNTEAFF. CDR3 bases: TGTGCCAGCACCGGACAGATGAACACTGAAGCTTTCTTT.

The J gene is TRBJ2-1, the V gene TRBV7-2; 8 nucleotides align to TRBD2. The CDR3 totals 14 residues. Germline CDR1 SGHTA, CDR2 FQGNSA. The junction had 4 bases not matched to a gene; V was cut back by 4 bases and J by 5 bases. In DNA, the CDR3 is TGTGCCAGCAGCTCTATAGCGGGAAACAATGAGCAGTTCTTC. Protein product: CASSSIAGNNEQFF. Combining the CDR3 with reference TRBV7-2 and TRBJ2-1 gives the whole variable domain GAGVSQSPSNKVTEKGKDVELRCDPISGHTALYWYRQSLGQGLEFLIYFQGNSAPDKSGLPSDRFSAERTGGSVSTLTIQRTQQEDSAVYLCASSSIAGNNEQFFGPGTRLTVL.

The V and J genes are TRBV7-3 and TRBJ1-1; a possible D gene is TRBD1 (5 bases). The CDR3 contains 14 residues. CDR1 and CDR2 from the germline V gene are SGHTA and FQGTGA. The V end was cut by 5 bases, the J end by 4 bases, with 14 bases between. CDR3 in amino acids: CASSPGGKGTEAFF. The CDR3 region has the DNA TGTGCCAGCAGCCCCGGGGGGAAGGGCACTGAAGCTTTCTTT.

V gene TRBV11-2 combines with J gene TRBJ1-3; D is uncertain. Per the germline V gene, CDR1 is SGHAT and CDR2 is FQNNGV. Trimming cost V 1 base and J 3 bases, with 4 bases left between them. This CDR3 has 13 residues. The CDR3 nucleotides read TGTGCCAGCAGCTTAGGTCTTGGAAACACCATATATTTT. Its protein is CASSLGLGNTIYF.

The chain is built from TRBV5-4 and TRBJ2-7; the match to TRBD1 covers 10 bases. Germline CDR1 reads SGHNT; CDR2 reads YYREEE (reference sequence). The CDR3 has 14 amino acids. V dropped 5 bases and J dropped 3; count of bases not matched to a gene: 5. DNA for the CDR3: TGTGCCAGCAGTTATGGGACAGGGGACTACGAGCAGTACTTC. It codes for CASSYGTGDYEQYF. The full variable domain, with the rest looked up from reference TRBV5-4 and TRBJ2-7, is ETGVTQSPTHLIKTRGQQVTLRCSSQSGHNTVSWYQQALGQGPQFIFQYYREEENGRGNFPPRFSGLQFPNYSSELNVNALELDDSALYLCASSYGTGDYEQYFGPGTRLTVT.

This clone was seen more than once but under ten times. The chain joins TRBV2 to TRBJ2-5, with D possibly being TRBD1 (6 bases). V dropped 4 bases and J dropped 10 bases, with 19 bases sitting between them. Germline V gives CDR1 SNHLY, CDR2 FYNNEI. The CDR3 loop spans 14 amino acids. This chain's CDR3 is CASSGTGTRPDQYF. CDR3 DNA sequence: TGTGCCAGCAGTGGGACTGGGACACGGCCTGACCAGTACTTC.

On this clone itself: The junction departs from germline at one end; a sequencing error may be responsible. The chain has TRBV7-2 and TRBJ1-5; D gene unclear. The CDR3 contains 14 residues. Germline assignment: CDR1 SGHTA and CDR2 FQGNSA. The CDR3 reads CASSLGNSNQPQNF. The CDR3 DNA reads as TGTGCCAGCAGCTTAGGGAATAGCAATCAGCCCCAGAATTTT.

This clone was seen only once. The chain combines TRBV2 with TRBJ2-3; unclear D gene. This CDR3 has 16 residues. Trimming cost V 8 bases and J 3 bases, with 21 bases left between them. CDR1 is SNHLY, CDR2 FYNNEI, per germline. The CDR3 bases are TGTGCCAGCCCTAAAAGCCTAGTCACTCTAACAGATACGCAGTATTTT. Its protein is CASPKSLVTLTDTQYF.

V gene TRBV29-1 combines with J gene TRBJ2-1; 8 bases are a match to TRBD2. With V trimmed by 7 bases and J by 3 bases, 5 bases remained unmatched. The CDR3 totals 13 residues. Germline assignment: CDR1 SQVTM and CDR2 ANQGSEA. The CDR3: CSARGGNYNEQFF. The CDR3 nucleotides read TGCAGCGCTCGCGGGGGGAACTACAATGAGCAGTTCTTC.

This clone was counted a few times. CDR3 DNA: TGTGCCATCAAGTCAGGGGGCCGAGAAAAACTGTTTTTT. Protein sequence: CAIKSGGREKLFF. This chain links TRBV10-3 with TRBJ1-4, with TRBD1 identical over 8 bases. The CDR3 is 13 residues long. V lost 7 bases to trimming and J lost 8 bases; unmatched junction nucleotides: 6. The germline gives CDR1 ENHRY, CDR2 SYGVKD.

The chain combines TRBV27 with TRBJ1-1; D is undetermined. The germline V and J ends were trimmed by 2 bases and 1 base, with 5 bases remaining between them. Germline CDR1 and CDR2: MNHEY and SMNVEV (reference sequence). The CDR3 covers 13 residues. This CDR3 reads CASSLTENTEAFF. CDR3 sequence (DNA): TGTGCCAGCAGTTTAACAGAGAACACTGAAGCTTTCTTT.